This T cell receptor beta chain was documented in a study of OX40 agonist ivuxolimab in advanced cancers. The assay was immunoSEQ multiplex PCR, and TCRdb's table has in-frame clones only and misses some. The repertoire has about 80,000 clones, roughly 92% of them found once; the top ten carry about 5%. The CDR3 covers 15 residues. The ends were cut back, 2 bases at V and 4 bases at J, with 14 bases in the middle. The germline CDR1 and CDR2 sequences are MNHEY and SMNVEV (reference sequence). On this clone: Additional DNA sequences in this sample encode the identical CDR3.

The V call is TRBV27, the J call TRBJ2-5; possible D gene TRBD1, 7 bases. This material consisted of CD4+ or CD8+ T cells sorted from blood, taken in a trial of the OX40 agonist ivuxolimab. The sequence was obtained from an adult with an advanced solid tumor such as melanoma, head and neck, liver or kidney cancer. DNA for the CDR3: TGTGCCAGCAGTTTAAGGGGGCTGGGAGGAGAGACCCAGTACTTC. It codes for CASSLRGLGGETQYF.